This TCR beta chain was sequenced during a study of STAT3 mutations in large granular lymphocyte leukemia. For the study at large: Roughly half of the longitudinally sequenced T-LGLL patients carried detectable canonical activating STAT3 mutations. Regarding the study as a whole: Every T-cell large granular lymphocyte leukemia patient had at least one immunodominant TCR beta clonotype. After therapy, about 35% of the 18 patients switched clonotypes, all new clones STAT3 wild type. Variable sampling intervals and differing treatment regimens complicated linking therapy response to TCR clonal burden changes.

Sequencing used immunoSEQ multiplex PCR; TCRdb keeps in-frame clones, though not all of them. Here the sample spans some 28,000 clones, approximately 80% being singletons. Note on this clone: Its antigen is unidentified.

The source of this sequence is a woman aged 45-65 years with T-cell large granular lymphocyte leukemia. Some clones in this sample may be carry-over from other donors' samples. Sequencing was done on a sample of peripheral blood mononuclear cells.

This chain's CDR3 is CASSPYGTGNTEAFF. CDR3 nucleotide sequence: TGTGCCAGCTCACCTTACGGGACAGGCAACACTGAAGCTTTCTTT. The chain has TRBV18 and TRBJ1-1; 8 nucleotides line up with TRBD1. CDR1 KGHSH and CDR2 LQKENI come from the germline V gene. The V segment lost 3 bases and the J segment 2 bases; nucleotides outside the gene matches: 5. This CDR3 has 15 amino acids.